This TCR beta chain was retrieved from a study of T cells after yellow fever vaccination (dated by TCRdb to between 2018 and 2020). At the level of the whole study: The SMART-Seq v4 Ultra Low Input RNA kit was used to prepare libraries from fractions with low cell numbers. To track T-cell clones before and after primary and booster YFV17D yellow fever vaccination, bulk TCR alpha and beta repertoires were sequenced longitudinally. Blood samples were taken at several timepoints before and after primary and secondary immunization, and bulk PBMC replicates and cell subsets were isolated. The cohort comprised two healthy male donors, one aged 18 to 29 and one aged 30 to 40 years. Broader findings and caveats from the paper: Because only a couple of donors were included in the study, the extent to which the findings can be generalized is limited. FACS-sorted repertoires could contain abundant contaminating clonotypes from the bulk population, so computational filtering was required. A small share of clonotypes occurred in both CD4 and CD8 compartments, likely arising from convergent recombination. The secondary T-cell response was weaker than the primary response but faster, peaking on day 5 instead of day 15. After the booster, most clones that had expanded after primary vaccination were detected again (almost 97% of CD4 and around nine tenths of CD8), suggesting broad maintenance of memory.

Trimming removed 0 bases from V and 12 bases from J; the gene matches leave 10 bases unexplained. CDR1 and CDR2 were assigned from the germline V gene as MGHRA and YSYEKL. The CDR3 contains 15 residues, cysteine and phenylalanine counted. Solely the CDR3 DNA is kept, with 45 bases framed from the first base. A word on this clonotype: No antigen is known for it. No base-level quality is on record; no much larger clone is a single base apart.

Synthesis of TCR cDNA relied on 5'RACE template switching, a step that introduced a universal primer site along with unique molecular identifiers. Priming for cDNA synthesis came from both the TCR alpha and TCR beta constant segments. Library amplification involved two PCR steps, and the second step added sample barcodes and sequencing adapters. Libraries were sequenced on Illumina HiSeq 2500 (2x100 bp) or NovaSeq (2x150 bp). Regarding the original processing steps: Demultiplexing of reads and collapsing into UMI consensus sequences were performed with MIGEC, and V(D)J alignment was carried out with MiXCR. Clonotypes responding to the vaccine were identified with edgeR on replicate PBMC samples, with the criteria of FDR below 0.01 and a log2 fold change above 5 up to day 15. Each bulk clonotype received a CD4 or CD8 identity based on whether the sequenced CD4 or CD8 repertoire contained that clonotype at higher abundance. TCRdb itself trimmed the public reads at Q25 with fastp, ran MiXCR and retained productive beta chains. Here each entry gathers all rows of one CDR3 protein and keeps the most common genes and DNA. In this record, the V and J calls reflect TCRdb's handling and not the investigators' own analysis. The sample profile shows roughly 300,000 distinct CDR3 sequences; 6.8% of them were found once. 15% to 20% of the sample is in the top ten clones.

The sample's treatment or condition label, in plain terms: live attenuated yellow fever vaccine strain. At each blood-draw timepoint, two biological replicates of bulk PBMCs were obtained. A standard Ficoll-Paque protocol was used to isolate PBMCs from peripheral blood. TriZol was used to extract RNA from bulk PBMCs, from CD4 and CD8 fractions, and from dextramer-positive and dextramer-negative fractions. This specimen consisted of PBMCs, obtained 45 days after the first yellow fever vaccination. The TCR originated in a man aged 18 to 29 who received the YFV17D yellow fever vaccine. Recombination linked TRBV4-1 to TRBJ2-1; TRBD2 fits 8 bases in the junction. The CDR3 protein sequence reads: CASSQDGRGGLGQFF. The sequence in DNA is TGCGCCAGCAGCCAAGATGGTCGGGGGGGCCTCGGGCAGTTCTTC.